The 2 T cell receptor beta chains reported below all come from one sample, sequenced in a study of T cell repertoires in cytomegalovirus infection. TCRdb independently ran MiXCR on the reads; one entry per CDR3 protein. The sample carries 270,000 or so distinct CDR3 sequences, about 18% recorded once. Sample: CD8+ T cells from PBMCs. The receptors stem from a human donor in good health (CMV status not recorded). Some clones in this sample may be carry-over from other donors' samples.

This clonotype was seen more than once but under ten times. This chain links TRBV28 with TRBJ2-4; D not resolved. The CDR3 totals 13 residues. The germline gives CDR1 MDHEN, CDR2 SYDVKM. Deletions cut 8 bases from V and 0 bases from J, with 8 bases between. The CDR3 spells CASCGPAKNIQYF. CDR3 nucleotides: TGTGCCAGCTGTGGGCCAGCCAAAAACATTCAGTACTTC.

The CDR3 DNA sequence: TGTGCCAGCAGCTCCCGGCTTACACGTGAAGAAGCAATGTACGAGCAGTACTTC. This encodes CASSSRLTREEAMYEQYF. The chain has TRBV27 and TRBJ2-7, with no clear D. Trimming left V 6 bases short and J 4 bases short, with 28 bases between. CDR1 and CDR2 (germline): MNHEY, SMNVEV (reference sequence). The CDR3 is made up of 18 amino acids.